This T cell receptor beta chain was sequenced during a study of cytomegalovirus exposure and HLA in healthy donors. Separate from the roughly 700-subject first cohort, the roughly 130-subject validation cohort was the one that the donors belonged to. As regards this clone: Its antigen is unidentified.

TCRdb's copy holds only in-frame clones and misses some; the assay was immunoSEQ multiplex PCR. This sample has about 64,000 clones, with 85% to 95% found just once. Regarding the study as a whole: Many donors carried some public TCRs, although rarity characterized most TCR sequences. Cytomegalovirus association was listed for about 180 TCR beta chains.

The CDR3 runs 21 residues. CDR1 LGHNA and CDR2 YSLEER come from the germline V gene. The germline V and J ends were trimmed by 3 bases and 7 bases, with 34 bases remaining between them. Sequenced: PBMCs. This chain links TRBV4-3 with TRBJ1-3, with D possibly TRBD1 on 5 matching bases. The source is a woman under 30 in good health and CMV-seropositive. The CDR3, as DNA: TGCGCCAGCAGCCAGCTTCCGGGGGAGGTTTCTCTTGGCTCATGGTTGAACACCATATATTTT. It specifies CASSQLPGEVSLGSWLNTIYF.